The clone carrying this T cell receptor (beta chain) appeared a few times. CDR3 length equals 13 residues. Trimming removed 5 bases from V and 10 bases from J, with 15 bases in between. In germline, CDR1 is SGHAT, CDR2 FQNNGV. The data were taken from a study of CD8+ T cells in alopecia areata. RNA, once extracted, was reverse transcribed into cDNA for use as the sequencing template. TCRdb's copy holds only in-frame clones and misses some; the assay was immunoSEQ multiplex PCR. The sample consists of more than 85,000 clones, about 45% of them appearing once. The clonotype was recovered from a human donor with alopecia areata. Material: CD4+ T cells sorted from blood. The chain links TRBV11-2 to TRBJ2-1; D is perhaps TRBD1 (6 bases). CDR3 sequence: CASSLRQVGEQFF. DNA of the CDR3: TGTGCCAGCAGCCTTAGACAGGTAGGGGAGCAGTTCTTC.